The rows below give T cell receptor beta chains drawn from one sample of a study of CD8+CD57+ T cells in acquired aplastic anemia. TCRdb processed the reads anew with MiXCR; each CDR3 protein has one entry. This sample yields some 140,000 distinct CDR3 sequences, of which about 54% are seen a single time; 10% to 15% belongs to the top ten. The material sequenced was sorted CD4+, CD8+, or CD8+CD57+ T cells (not recorded which) from PBMCs. The receptors were gathered from a human donor with aplastic anemia. CDR3s include the opening cysteine and the closing phenylalanine or tryptophan. The D gene is left open where the match is weak. Clone size, where shown, is once, few, many, or a class for clones that have expanded.

V: TRBV10-3; J: TRBJ2-1; size: .; D: .; DNA: TGTGCCATCAGTGAAAGGGAAGACGGACACAATGAGCAGTTCTTC; CDR3: CAISEREDGHNEQFF
V: TRBV20-1; J: TRBJ2-1; size: .; D: .; DNA: TGCAGTGCTAGAGATCAGGCCAGCTACAATGAGCAGTTCTTC; CDR3: CSARDQASYNEQFF
V: TRBV7-3; J: TRBJ2-3; size: many; D: TRBD2; DNA: TGTGCCAGCAGCCCACAGACTAGCGGGGGGTTGGATACGCAGTATTTT; CDR3: CASSPQTSGGLDTQYF
V: TRBV2; J: TRBJ1-5; size: .; D: TRBD1; DNA: TGTGCCAGCAGGGACCGGGACAGGGTAAATCAGCCCCAGCATTTT; CDR3: CASRDRDRVNQPQHF
V: TRBV29-1; J: TRBJ2-3; size: .; D: TRBD1; DNA: TGCAGCGGGGGGACAGGCCTATTCACAGATACGCAGTATTTT; CDR3: CSGGTGLFTDTQYF
V: TRBV20-1; J: TRBJ1-4; size: many; D: .; DNA: TGCAGTGCTAGTGGTCGCAGGCCTAATGAAAAACTGTTTTTT; CDR3: CSASGRRPNEKLFF
V: TRBV10-3; J: TRBJ1-6; size: few; D: .; DNA: TGTGCCATCCGGTGGGGGTATAATTCACCCCTCCACTTT; CDR3: CAIRWGYNSPLHF
V: TRBV5-5; J: TRBJ1-6; size: .; D: .; DNA: TGTGCCAGCAGCTGGACAAGGCTTAATTCACCCCTCCACTTT; CDR3: CASSWTRLNSPLHF
V: TRBV7-6; J: TRBJ2-6; size: .; D: .; DNA: TGTGCCAGCAGCCAAAATTTGGGGCTGGCTGGGGCCAACGTCCTGACTTTC; CDR3: CASSQNLGLAGANVLTF
V: TRBV5-5; J: TRBJ1-2; size: few; D: .; DNA: TGTGCCAGCAGCTTGCCCGGGTCCTACTATGGCTACACCTTC; CDR3: CASSLPGSYYGYTF
V: TRBV24-1; J: TRBJ2-3; size: once; D: TRBD2; DNA: TGTGCCACCAGTGACCTTGAGAGGACTAGCGGGGATAGCACAGATACGCAGTATTTT; CDR3: CATSDLERTSGDSTDTQYF
V: TRBV5-4; J: TRBJ2-2; size: many; D: TRBD2; DNA: TGTGCCAGCAATGGCGGGGGGAAAAACACCGGGGAGCTGTTTTTT; CDR3: CASNGGGKNTGELFF
V: TRBV5-5; J: TRBJ1-1; size: many; D: .; DNA: TGTGCCAGCAGCTTCCGGACAGAGATGAACACTGAAGCTTTCTTT; CDR3: CASSFRTEMNTEAFF
V: TRBV20-1; J: TRBJ1-1; size: .; D: .; DNA: TGCAGTGCTGCCAGGATTGACACTGAAGCTTTCTTT; CDR3: CSAARIDTEAFF
V: TRBV6-5; J: TRBJ1-5; size: many; D: .; DNA: TGTGCCAGCAGTTACGGGGGGGGGAATCAGCCCCAGCATTTT; CDR3: CASSYGGGNQPQHF
V: TRBV25-1; J: TRBJ1-1; size: .; D: .; DNA: TGTGCCAGCAGGGACACCAACACTGAAGCTTTCTTT; CDR3: CASRDTNTEAFF
V: TRBV15; J: TRBJ2-7; size: few; D: .; DNA: TGTGCCACCAGCAGAGGTCGGTGGGAGACCGAGCAGTACTTC; CDR3: CATSRGRWETEQYF
V: TRBV12-3/TRBV12-4; J: TRBJ2-7; size: .; D: .; DNA: TGTGCCAGCAGTTTGGGTCGGAGGGAGCAGTACTTC; CDR3: CASSLGRREQYF
V: TRBV4-2; J: TRBJ2-7; size: .; D: .; DNA: TGTGCCAGCAGCCAAGGGGCAGGGCGGAACGAGCAGTACTTC; CDR3: CASSQGAGRNEQYF
V: TRBV2; J: TRBJ1-2; size: many; D: TRBD1; DNA: TGTGCCAGCAGTGGAAGTAAAGGGACAGGCTTTAACTATGGCTACACCTTC; CDR3: CASSGSKGTGFNYGYTF
V: TRBV27; J: TRBJ2-1; size: .; D: TRBD2; DNA: TGTGCCAGCAGTACCCGGACTAGCGGGGGGGATGAGCAGTTCTTC; CDR3: CASSTRTSGGDEQFF
V: TRBV19; J: TRBJ1-1; size: once; D: .; DNA: TGTGCCAGTAGGATACAGGGAGGCACTGAAGCTTTCTTT; CDR3: CASRIQGGTEAFF